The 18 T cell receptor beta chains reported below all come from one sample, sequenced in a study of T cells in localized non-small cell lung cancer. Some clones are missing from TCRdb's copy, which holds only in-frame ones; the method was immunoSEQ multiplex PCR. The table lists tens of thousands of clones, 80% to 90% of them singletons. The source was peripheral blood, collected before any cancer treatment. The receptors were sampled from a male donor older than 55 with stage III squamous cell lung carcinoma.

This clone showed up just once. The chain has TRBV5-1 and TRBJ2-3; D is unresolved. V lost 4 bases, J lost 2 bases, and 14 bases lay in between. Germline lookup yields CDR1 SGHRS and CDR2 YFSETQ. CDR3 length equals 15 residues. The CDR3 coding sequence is TGCGCCAGCAGCCTGTTCCTGTTACTCACAGATACGCAGTATTTT. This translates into CASSLFLLLTDTQYF.

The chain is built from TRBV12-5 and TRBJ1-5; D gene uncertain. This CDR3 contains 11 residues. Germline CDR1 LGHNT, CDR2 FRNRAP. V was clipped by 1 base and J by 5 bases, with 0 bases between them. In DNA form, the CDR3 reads TGTGCTAGTGGTTTGGATCAGCCCCAGCATTTT. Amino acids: CASGLDQPQHF.

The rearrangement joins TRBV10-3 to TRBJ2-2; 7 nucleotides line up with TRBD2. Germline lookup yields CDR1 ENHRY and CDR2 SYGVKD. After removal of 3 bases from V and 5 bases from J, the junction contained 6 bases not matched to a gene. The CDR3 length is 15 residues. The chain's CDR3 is CAISDPTSWTGELFF. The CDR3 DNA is TGTGCCATCAGTGATCCGACTAGCTGGACCGGGGAGCTGTTTTTT.

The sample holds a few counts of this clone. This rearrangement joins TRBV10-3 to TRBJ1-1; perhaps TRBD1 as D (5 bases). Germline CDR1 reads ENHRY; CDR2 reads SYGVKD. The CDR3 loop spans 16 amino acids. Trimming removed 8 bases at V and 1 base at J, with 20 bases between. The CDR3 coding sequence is TGTGCCATCGGTCCCGCTTCGGGGCGGGGGAACACTGAAGCTTTCTTT. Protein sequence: CAIGPASGRGNTEAFF.

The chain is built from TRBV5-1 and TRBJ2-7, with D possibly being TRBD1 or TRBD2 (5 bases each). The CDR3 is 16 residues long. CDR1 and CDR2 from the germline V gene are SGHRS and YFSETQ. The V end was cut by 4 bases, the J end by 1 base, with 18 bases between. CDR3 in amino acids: CASSPNSGTGSYEQYF. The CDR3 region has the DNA TGCGCCAGCAGCCCGAACTCCGGGACGGGATCCTACGAGCAGTACTTC.

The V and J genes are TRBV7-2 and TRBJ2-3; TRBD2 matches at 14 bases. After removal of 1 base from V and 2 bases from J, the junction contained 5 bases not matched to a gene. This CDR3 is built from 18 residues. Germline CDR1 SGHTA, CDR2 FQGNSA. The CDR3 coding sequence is TGTGCCAGCAGCTTAGAAGGACTAGCGGGGGGAAACACAGATACGCAGTATTTT. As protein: CASSLEGLAGGNTDTQYF. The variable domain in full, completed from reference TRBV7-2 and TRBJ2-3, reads GAGVSQSPSNKVTEKGKDVELRCDPISGHTALYWYRQSLGQGLEFLIYFQGNSAPDKSGLPSDRFSAERTGGSVSTLTIQRTQQEDSAVYLCASSLEGLAGGNTDTQYFGPGTRLTVL.

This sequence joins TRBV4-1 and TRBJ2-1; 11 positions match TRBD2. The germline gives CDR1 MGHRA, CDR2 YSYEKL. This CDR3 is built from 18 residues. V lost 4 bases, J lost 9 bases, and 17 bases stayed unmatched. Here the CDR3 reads CASSLAGAASGRPGEQFF. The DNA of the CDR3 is TGCGCCAGCAGCCTAGCGGGAGCAGCTAGCGGGAGGCCCGGTGAGCAGTTCTTC.

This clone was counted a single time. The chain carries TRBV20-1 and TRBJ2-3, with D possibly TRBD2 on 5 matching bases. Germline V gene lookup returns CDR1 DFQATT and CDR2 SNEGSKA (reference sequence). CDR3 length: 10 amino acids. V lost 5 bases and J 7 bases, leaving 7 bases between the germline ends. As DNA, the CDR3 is TGCAGTGCTGGACTCAATACGCAGTATTTT. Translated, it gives CSAGLNTQYF.

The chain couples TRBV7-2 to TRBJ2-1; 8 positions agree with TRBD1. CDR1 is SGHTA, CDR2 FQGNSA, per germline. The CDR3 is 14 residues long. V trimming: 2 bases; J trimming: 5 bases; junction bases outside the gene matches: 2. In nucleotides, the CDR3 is TGTGCCAGCAGCTTAAGGACAGGGAACAATGAGCAGTTCTTC. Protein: CASSLRTGNNEQFF. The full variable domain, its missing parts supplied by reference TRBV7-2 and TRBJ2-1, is GAGVSQSPSNKVTEKGKDVELRCDPISGHTALYWYRQSLGQGLEFLIYFQGNSAPDKSGLPSDRFSAERTGGSVSTLTIQRTQQEDSAVYLCASSLRTGNNEQFFGPGTRLTVL.

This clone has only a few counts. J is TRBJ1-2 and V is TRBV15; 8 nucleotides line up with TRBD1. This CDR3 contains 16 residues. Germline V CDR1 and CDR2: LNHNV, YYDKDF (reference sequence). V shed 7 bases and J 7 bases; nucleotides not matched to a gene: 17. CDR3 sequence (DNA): TGTGCCACCAAAACGGACAGGGCCAGCAGCCCGAGTGGCTACACCTTC. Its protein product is CATKTDRASSPSGYTF.

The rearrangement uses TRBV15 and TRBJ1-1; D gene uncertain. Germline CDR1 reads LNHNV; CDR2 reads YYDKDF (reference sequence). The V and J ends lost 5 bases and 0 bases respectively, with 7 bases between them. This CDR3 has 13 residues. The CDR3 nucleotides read TGTGCCACCAGCGCTGCTCTGAACACTGAAGCTTTCTTT. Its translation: CATSAALNTEAFF.

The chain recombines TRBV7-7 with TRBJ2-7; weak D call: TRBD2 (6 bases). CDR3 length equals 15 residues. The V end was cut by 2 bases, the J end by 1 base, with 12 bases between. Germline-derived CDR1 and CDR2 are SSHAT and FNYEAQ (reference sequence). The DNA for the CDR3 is TGTGCCAGCAGCTTAAGATTCGGAGGGTCCTACGAGCAGTACTTC. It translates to CASSLRFGGSYEQYF.

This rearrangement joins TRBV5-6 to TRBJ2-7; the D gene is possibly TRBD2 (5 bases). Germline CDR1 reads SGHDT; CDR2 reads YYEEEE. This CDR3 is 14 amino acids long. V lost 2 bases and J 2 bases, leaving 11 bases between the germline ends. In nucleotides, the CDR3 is TGTGCCAGCAGCTTACTAGTAACAACCTACGAGCAGTACTTC. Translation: CASSLLVTTYEQYF.

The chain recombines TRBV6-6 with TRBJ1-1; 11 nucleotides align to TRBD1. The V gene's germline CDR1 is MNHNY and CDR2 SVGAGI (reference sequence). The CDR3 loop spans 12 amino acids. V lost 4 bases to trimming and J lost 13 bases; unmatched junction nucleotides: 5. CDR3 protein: CASSSDRGRFFF. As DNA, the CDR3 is TGTGCCAGCAGTTCGGACAGGGGGCGGTTTTTCTTT.

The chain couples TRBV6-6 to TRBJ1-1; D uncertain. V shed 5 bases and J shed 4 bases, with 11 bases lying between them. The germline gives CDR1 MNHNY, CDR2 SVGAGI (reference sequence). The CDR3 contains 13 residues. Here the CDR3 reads CASSREESTEAFF. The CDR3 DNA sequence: TGTGCCAGCAGTCGAGAGGAGAGCACTGAAGCTTTCTTT.

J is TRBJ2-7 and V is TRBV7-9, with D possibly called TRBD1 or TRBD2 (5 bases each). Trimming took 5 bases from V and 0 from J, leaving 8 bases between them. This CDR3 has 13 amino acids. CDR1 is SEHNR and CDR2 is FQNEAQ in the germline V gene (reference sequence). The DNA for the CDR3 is TGTGCCAGCAGCCCGGGACGCTCCTACGAGCAGTACTTC. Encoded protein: CASSPGRSYEQYF.

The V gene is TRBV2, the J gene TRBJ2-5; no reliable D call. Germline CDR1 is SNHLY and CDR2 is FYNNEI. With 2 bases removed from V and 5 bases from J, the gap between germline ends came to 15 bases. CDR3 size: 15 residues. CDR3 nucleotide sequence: TGTGCCAGCAGTGAAAACCCGGCGAGGATTGAGACCCAGTACTTC. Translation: CASSENPARIETQYF.

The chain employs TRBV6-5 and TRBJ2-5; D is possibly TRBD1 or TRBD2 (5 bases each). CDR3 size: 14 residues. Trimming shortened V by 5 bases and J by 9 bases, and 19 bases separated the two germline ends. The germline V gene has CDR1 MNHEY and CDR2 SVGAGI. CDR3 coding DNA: TGTGCCAGCAGTGACGGGACGGGTGCCATGGCCCAGTACTTC. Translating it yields CASSDGTGAMAQYF.